The 21 T cell receptor beta chains listed next were all sequenced from one sample in a study of blood T cell repertoires in COVID-19. Repertoires were generated with immunoSEQ multiplex PCR, while TCRdb's copy carries only in-frame clones and drops some. Counted here are roughly 330,000 clones, approximately 89% occurring once; the ten biggest clones make up about 5.4%. Sequencing was performed on PBMCs or T cells enriched from blood (not recorded which). These receptor sequences come from a woman younger than 45 who had recovered from COVID-19.

The gene calls are TRBV11-2 and TRBJ2-7; TRBD1 or TRBD2 may be the D gene (6 bases each). V was clipped by 5 bases and J by 5 bases, with 10 bases between them. CDR3 length: 12 residues. In germline, CDR1 is SGHAT, CDR2 FQNNGV. The CDR3 nucleotides are TGTGCCAGCAGCGTAGGGGGGCACGAGCAGTACTTC. It translates to CASSVGGHEQYF.

The chain joins TRBV9 to TRBJ1-3, with TRBD1 identical over 7 bases. Trimming at V came to 2 bases and at J to 2 bases, leaving 4 bases not matched to a gene. Germline CDR1 and CDR2: SGDLS and YYNGEE. CDR3 length equals 15 residues. The CDR3 sequence: CASSVTGVPGNTIYF. The DNA for the CDR3 is TGTGCCAGCAGCGTTACAGGGGTCCCTGGAAACACCATATATTTT.

The chain carries TRBV7-9 and TRBJ2-5; TRBD2 matches at 8 bases. This CDR3 is 17 amino acids long. CDR1 and CDR2 from the germline V gene are SEHNR and FQNEAQ (reference sequence). V was pared by 0 bases and J by 1 base, with 7 bases of the junction left unmatched. The CDR3 DNA reads as TGTGCCAGCAGCTTAGCGGGAATTAGCGGGGTCCAAGAGACCCAGTACTTC. Its protein product is CASSLAGISGVQETQYF.

The rearrangement uses TRBV7-9 and TRBJ1-2; no clear D. Between the trimmed V and J ends, which lost 4 bases and 9 bases, there was a span of 21 bases. Germline-derived CDR1 and CDR2 are SEHNR and FQNEAQ (reference sequence). The length of the CDR3 is 15 residues. CDR3 amino acids: CASSYTGRLYQSYTF. The CDR3 coding sequence is TGTGCCAGCAGCTATACCGGACGACTATACCAGAGCTACACCTTC.

This clone came up once. This chain links TRBV7-9 with TRBJ2-7; 7 bases align to TRBD1. The V segment lost 5 bases and the J segment 3 bases; nucleotides outside the gene matches: 16. This CDR3 is built from 17 residues. The germline gives CDR1 SEHNR, CDR2 FQNEAQ (reference sequence). The CDR3 reads CASSQWDGTVTIYEQYF. CDR3 bases: TGTGCCAGCAGCCAATGGGACGGGACAGTGACGATCTACGAGCAGTACTTC.

The V and J genes are TRBV7-2 and TRBJ2-5; 10 nucleotides agree with TRBD1. The J segment lost 4 bases and the V segment lost 5 bases, leaving 10 bases of the junction unmatched. CDR3 length equals 16 residues. CDR1 and CDR2 (germline): SGHTA, FQGNSA. The CDR3 sequence: CASSQPRDRGGETQYF. Here the CDR3 DNA reads TGTGCCAGCAGCCAGCCGCGGGACAGGGGTGGAGAGACCCAGTACTTC.

The chain couples TRBV6-5 to TRBJ1-1; weak D call: TRBD1 (6 bases). Germline lookup yields CDR1 MNHEY and CDR2 SVGAGI. The CDR3 contains 13 residues. V gave up 6 bases and J gave up 4 bases, with 12 bases separating them. The CDR3 nucleotides are TGTGCCAGCAGCCTTCCCAGGGGCACTGAAGCTTTCTTT. Translating it yields CASSLPRGTEAFF.

The gene calls are TRBV11-2 and TRBJ2-3; D is unresolved. The V end lost 5 bases, the J end lost 1 base, and 13 bases lay between the germline ends. The germline gives CDR1 SGHAT, CDR2 FQNNGV. CDR3 length: 15 amino acids. CDR3 sequence reads: CASSQFGYGTDTQYF. The CDR3 nucleotides read TGTGCCAGCAGCCAGTTCGGGTATGGCACAGATACGCAGTATTTT.

This clone came up once. The chain has TRBV4-3 and TRBJ2-3; 9 nucleotides match TRBD2. The CDR3 totals 19 residues. V trimming: 0 bases; J trimming: 4 bases; junction bases outside the gene matches: 14. Germline CDR1 LGHNA, CDR2 YSLEER. The CDR3 region is CASSQEVGLAGFFADTQYF. The CDR3 DNA sequence: TGCGCCAGCAGCCAAGAGGTTGGCCTAGCGGGGTTTTTCGCAGATACGCAGTATTTT.

CDR3: CASRGQGASGANVLTF. CDR3 nucleotides: TGTGCCAGCAGAGGACAGGGGGCCTCTGGGGCCAACGTCCTGACTTTC. V and J are TRBV6-4 and TRBJ2-6; 11 nucleotides agree with TRBD1. The CDR3 is 16 amino acids. V shed 6 bases, J shed 0 bases, and the junction held 1 base outside the gene matches. Germline V CDR1 and CDR2: MRHNA, SNTAGT.

The gene calls are TRBV18 and TRBJ2-3; weak D call: TRBD1 (6 bases). CDR3 length equals 17 residues. Germline lookup yields CDR1 KGHSH and CDR2 LQKENI. Trimming pared 9 bases from V and 5 bases from J, leaving 27 bases between. The CDR3 DNA reads as TGTGCCAGTACCATTCCGGGGTACAGGGAGTGGGGAGATACGCAGTATTTT. Translation gives CASTIPGYREWGDTQYF.

This clone was seen a single time. The rearrangement links TRBV6-5 to TRBJ1-1; 7 positions match TRBD1. The junction had 8 bases not matched to a gene; V was cut back by 6 bases and J by 4 bases. There are 14 residues in the CDR3. Looked up from germline, CDR1 is MNHEY and CDR2 is SVGAGI. The CDR3 DNA sequence: TGTGCCAGCAGGAGAACAGGGGCGGTCACTGAAGCTTTCTTT. Encoded protein: CASRRTGAVTEAFF.

The J gene is TRBJ2-1, the V gene TRBV4-3; 9 nucleotides line up with TRBD1. The CDR3 runs 17 residues. Germline assignment: CDR1 LGHNA and CDR2 YSLEER. Germline trimming cut 1 base from V and 4 bases from J; bases unmatched to any gene: 8. CDR3 region: CASSQVGGDRVYNEQFF. The CDR3 DNA is TGCGCCAGCAGCCAAGTAGGCGGGGACAGGGTTTACAATGAGCAGTTCTTC.

The rearrangement joins TRBV10-1 to TRBJ1-1; 9 nucleotides align to TRBD1. Germline trimming cut 7 bases from V and 2 bases from J; bases unmatched to any gene: 11. CDR1 and CDR2 (germline): WNHNN, SYGVQD (reference sequence). The CDR3 is 16 residues long. CDR3 loop: CASTPIQTGGNTEAFF. CDR3 nucleotide sequence: TGCGCCAGCACTCCGATCCAGACAGGGGGTAACACTGAAGCTTTCTTT.

V usage is TRBV28 and J usage is TRBJ1-2; D remains ambiguous. This CDR3 has 12 residues. CDR1 MDHEN and CDR2 SYDVKM come from the germline V gene. With 8 bases removed from V and 0 bases from J, the gap between germline ends came to 7 bases. The CDR3 DNA sequence: TGTGCCAGCCGCCAGGCTAACTATGGCTACACCTTC. Translation gives CASRQANYGYTF.

This clone showed up just once. This sequence joins TRBV15 and TRBJ1-3, with 8 bases fitting TRBD1. CDR1 LNHNV and CDR2 YYDKDF come from the germline V gene (reference sequence). CDR3 length: 14 residues. After removal of 5 bases from V and 4 bases from J, the junction contained 4 bases not matched to a gene. For the CDR3, the DNA is TGTGCCACCAGCTCGGACAGGGCGGGAAACACCATATATTTT. It translates to CATSSDRAGNTIYF.

The chain uses TRBV4-1 and TRBJ2-5; TRBD1 is a possible D gene (5 bases). The V gene lost 0 bases and the J gene lost 5 bases, with 19 bases spanning the gap. The CDR3 consists of 17 residues. Germline V gene data show CDR1 as MGHRA and CDR2 as YSYEKL. The CDR3 sequence is CASSQEFLPRSGETQYF. The CDR3 bases are TGCGCCAGCAGCCAAGAATTCCTTCCCCGATCAGGGGAGACCCAGTACTTC.

V and J are TRBV2 and TRBJ1-6; D is unclear. Trimming left V 2 bases short and J 6 bases short, with 11 bases between. The CDR3 covers 15 residues. Germline CDR1 is SNHLY and CDR2 is FYNNEI. The CDR3 sequence is CASSENGSGNSPLHF. Here the CDR3 DNA reads TGTGCCAGCAGTGAAAATGGGAGCGGTAATTCACCCCTCCACTTT.

The V call is TRBV7-6, the J call TRBJ2-3; TRBD2 agrees at 9 bases. V gave up 0 bases and J gave up 12 bases; unmatched junction bases: 7. Germline V CDR1 and CDR2: SGHVS, FNYEAQ. The CDR3 is 14 amino acids. For the CDR3, the DNA is TGTGCCAGCAGCTTAGCGCCGGGACTAGCAGTACAGTATTTT. It translates to CASSLAPGLAVQYF.

Comment on this clone: Relative to the germline gene, one junction end is altered; a read error may explain this. V is TRBV5-5 and J is TRBJ2-1; D remains ambiguous. The CDR3 runs 12 residues. The germline V gene encodes CDR1 SGHKS and CDR2 YYEKEE (reference sequence). The CDR3 protein is CASSLQANEQFF. Here the CDR3 DNA reads TGTGCCAGCAGCTTGCAGGCTAACGAGCAATTCTTC.

The genes are TRBV11-2 and TRBJ1-1, with 7 bases fitting TRBD1. Germline V gene lookup returns CDR1 SGHAT and CDR2 FQNNGV. V gave up 5 bases and J gave up 4 bases; unmatched junction bases: 7. The CDR3 is 14 amino acids. The DNA of the CDR3 is TGTGCCAGCAGCCGACAGGGATTAAGCACTGAAGCTTTCTTT. Protein: CASSRQGLSTEAFF. The entire variable domain, with the rest obtained from reference TRBV11-2 and TRBJ1-1, is as follows: EAGVAQSPRYKIIEKRQSVAFWCNPISGHATLYWYQQILGQGPKLLIQFQNNGVVDDSQLPKDRFSAERLKGVDSTLKIQPAKLEDSAVYLCASSRQGLSTEAFFGQGTRLTVV.